Presented here are 29 T cell receptor beta chains from one specimen sequenced in a study of control samples from healthy donors and cancer patients (TCRdb year 2020). The library was made by the immunoSEQ multiplex PCR assay. Not all clones reach the TCRdb copy of this immuneACCESS table, which keeps in-frame sequences only. Checked studies attribute under half of the gap to unresolved V genes and leave the rest unexplained. The sample records roughly 98,000 clones, roughly 78% of which are singletons. In total, the top ten clones hold about 9.8% of the sample. Sequencing was done on a sample of blood. Every receptor here comes from a woman in her fifties or sixties in good health.

This clone was recorded only once. The V call is TRBV14, the J call TRBJ1-4; D ambiguous. This CDR3 has 13 residues. Trimming stripped 1 base from V and 8 bases from J, with 8 bases between. Germline V CDR1 and CDR2: SGHDN, FVKESK. CDR3 loop: CASSQGRAEKLFF. The CDR3 bases are TGTGCCAGCAGCCAAGGCCGAGCCGAAAAACTGTTTTTT.

CDR3 nucleotides: TGTGCCAGCAGTGAACCGAGACTAGTCCCAGATACGCAGTATTTT. Protein sequence: CASSEPRLVPDTQYF. The gene calls are TRBV6-1 and TRBJ2-3, with D possibly matching TRBD2 (6 bases). The germline gives CDR1 MNHNS, CDR2 SASEGT. CDR3 length: 15 amino acids. The V end lost 2 bases, the J end lost 4 bases, and 13 bases lay between the germline ends.

V is TRBV6-1 and J is TRBJ2-5; a possible D gene is TRBD2 (5 bases). Trimming removed 3 bases from V and 7 bases from J, with 6 bases in between. CDR3 length equals 11 residues. Germline V gene lookup returns CDR1 MNHNS and CDR2 SASEGT. This CDR3 is CASSDAGTQYF. The DNA for the CDR3 is TGTGCCAGCAGTGACGCGGGGACCCAGTACTTC.

This clone was seen more than once but under ten times. The chain couples TRBV5-4 to TRBJ1-3; no clear D. Germline loops: CDR1 SGHNT, CDR2 YYREEE (reference sequence). The length of the CDR3 is 15 residues. V was cut by 1 base and J by 4 bases, with 12 bases left in between. The CDR3 DNA is TGTGCCAGCAGCTTGTGGGCGGCAACGGGAAACACCATATATTTT. This translates into CASSLWAATGNTIYF.

V gene TRBV19 combines with J gene TRBJ2-2, with D possibly TRBD2 on 5 matching bases. CDR3 length: 15 amino acids. In germline, CDR1 is LNHDA, CDR2 SQIVND (reference sequence). Trimming removed 5 bases at V and 5 bases at J, with 15 bases between. Here the CDR3 DNA reads TGTGCCAGTAGTTACCTGGACTCAAGAACCGGGGAGCTGTTTTTT. Its protein is CASSYLDSRTGELFF.

V and J are TRBV6-5 and TRBJ2-3, with D hard to call. The germline V gene has CDR1 MNHEY and CDR2 SVGAGI. V lost 1 base and J 2 bases, leaving 4 bases between the germline ends. The CDR3 runs 13 residues. The CDR3 sequence is CASSYWATDTQYF. CDR3 DNA sequence: TGTGCCAGCAGTTACTGGGCCACAGATACGCAGTATTTT.

This clone was observed once. The chain links TRBV15 to TRBJ1-1; no clear D gene. Germline-derived CDR1 and CDR2 are LNHNV and YYDKDF (reference sequence). V was trimmed by 1 base and J by 4 bases, leaving 10 bases between them. This CDR3 has 14 amino acids. CDR3 bases: TGTGCCACCAGCAGAGTGACGGAGGGCACTGAAGCTTTCTTT. Protein: CATSRVTEGTEAFF.

V is TRBV6-5 and J is TRBJ2-3, with a possible D match to TRBD1 (6 bases). This CDR3 has 13 residues. The ends were cut back, 6 bases at V and 2 bases at J, with 9 bases in the middle. Germline assignment: CDR1 MNHEY and CDR2 SVGAGI. Here the CDR3 reads CASRVGATDTQYF. The CDR3 coding sequence is TGTGCCAGCAGGGTGGGGGCCACAGATACGCAGTATTTT.

This clone was observed a few times. The chain is built from TRBV18 and TRBJ2-7, with D uncertain. The CDR3 extends over 12 amino acids. The germline V gene has CDR1 KGHSH and CDR2 LQKENI. The V end lost 6 bases, the J end lost 6 bases, and 12 bases lay between the germline ends. CDR3 sequence: CASSPLGLEQYF. In DNA, the CDR3 is TGTGCCAGCTCCCCGCTTGGCCTCGAGCAGTACTTC.

For this clone: This CDR3 is also generated by other DNA sequences in the sample. V gene TRBV7-2 combines with J gene TRBJ1-2; a weak D match, TRBD1 (6 bases). Trimming took off 1 base at V and 4 bases at J, with 7 bases between the two ends. In germline, CDR1 is SGHTA, CDR2 FQGNSA. The CDR3 covers 13 residues. This CDR3 reads CASSLDRVYGYTF. The CDR3 nucleotides read TGTGCCAGCAGCTTAGACAGGGTCTATGGCTACACCTTC.

The V call is TRBV11-3, the J call TRBJ2-2; D gene uncertain. Germline V gives CDR1 SGHNT, CDR2 YENEEA. Trimming shortened V by 0 bases and J by 4 bases, and 3 bases separated the two germline ends. CDR3 size: 13 residues. The CDR3 region has the DNA TGTGCCAGCAGCTTAGAGAGCACCGGGGAGCTGTTTTTT. Amino acids: CASSLESTGELFF.

This clone is a singleton in its sample. The chain uses TRBV11-1 and TRBJ2-1; TRBD2 aligns across 9 bases. Trimming at V came to 3 bases and at J to 6 bases, leaving 6 bases not matched to a gene. There are 15 residues in the CDR3. The germline CDR1 and CDR2 sequences are SGHAT and FQDESV (reference sequence). CDR3 sequence: CASSFRLAETNEQFF. CDR3 coding DNA: TGTGCCAGCAGCTTTAGACTAGCGGAAACCAATGAGCAGTTCTTC. The full variable domain, rest sourced from reference TRBV11-1 and TRBJ2-1, is EAEVAQSPRYKITEKSQAVAFWCDPISGHATLYWYRQILGQGPELLVQFQDESVVDDSQLPKDRFSAERLKGVDSTLKIQPAELGDSAMYLCASSFRLAETNEQFFGPGTRLTVL.

As regards this clone: The identical CDR3 is also encoded by other nucleotide sequences in the sample. The gene calls are TRBV19 and TRBJ1-3; 8 nucleotides line up with TRBD1. J gave up 0 bases and V 5 bases, and 6 bases lay outside the gene matches. From germline, CDR1 is LNHDA and CDR2 SQIVND (reference sequence). The CDR3 extends over 16 amino acids. The CDR3 is CASSRQGAFSGNTIYF. CDR3 nucleotides: TGTGCCAGTAGTCGTCAGGGGGCCTTCTCTGGAAACACCATATATTTT.

This chain joins TRBV3-1 (or the pseudogene TRBV3-2) and TRBJ2-2; D gene ambiguous. The germline V gene encodes CDR1 LGHDT and CDR2 YNNKEL (reference sequence). This CDR3 has 15 residues. Trimming took 6 bases from V and 2 from J, leaving 13 bases between them. CDR3 bases: TGTGCCAGCAGTCTTGCTGCAGTCAACACCGGGGAGCTGTTTTTT. This sequence encodes CASSLAAVNTGELFF.

This clone was picked up a small number of times. The chain joins TRBV7-8 to TRBJ1-2; a possible D gene is TRBD1 (5 bases). V gave up 0 bases and J gave up 5 bases, with 10 bases separating them. Germline V lookup: CDR1 SGHVS, CDR2 FQNEAQ. This CDR3 is built from 14 residues. The CDR3 spells CASSLAKGQYGYTF. The CDR3 DNA sequence: TGTGCCAGCAGCTTAGCGAAGGGGCAGTATGGCTACACCTTC.

The chain recombines TRBV7-9 with TRBJ1-4; possible D gene TRBD1, 5 bases. Between the trimmed V and J ends, which lost 8 bases and 6 bases, there was a span of 13 bases. This CDR3 region has 13 residues. Germline assignment: CDR1 SEHNR and CDR2 FQNEAQ (reference sequence). The CDR3 reads CASLGLGDEKLFF. The CDR3 coding sequence is TGTGCCAGCCTCGGACTGGGGGATGAAAAACTGTTTTTT.

The rearrangement links TRBV18 to TRBJ2-3; 12 bases fit TRBD2. This CDR3 region has 16 residues. The germline V gene has CDR1 KGHSH and CDR2 LQKENI. V trimming: 3 bases; J trimming: 3 bases; junction bases outside the gene matches: 4. The CDR3 DNA sequence: TGTGCCAGCTCACCTTCGACTAGCGGGAGAACAGATACGCAGTATTTT. The encoded protein is CASSPSTSGRTDTQYF.

V and J are TRBV5-5 and TRBJ2-2; 14 nucleotides match TRBD2. CDR1 is SGHKS and CDR2 is YYEKEE in the germline V gene (reference sequence). CDR3 length: 16 residues. The ends lost 4 bases at V and 5 bases at J; junction bases unmatched: 4. The CDR3 here is CASSIGLAGGTGELFF. DNA for the CDR3: TGTGCCAGCAGCATAGGACTAGCGGGAGGAACCGGGGAGCTGTTTTTT.

This chain links TRBV2 with TRBJ1-6; no clear D gene. V lost 8 bases, J lost 10 bases, and 18 bases lay in between. Germline CDR1 reads SNHLY; CDR2 reads FYNNEI. The CDR3 loop spans 14 amino acids. CDR3 protein: CASQRETGSSPLHF. As DNA, the CDR3 is TGTGCCAGCCAGAGGGAAACCGGGAGCTCACCCCTCCACTTT.

The rearrangement uses TRBV15 and TRBJ1-5; 7 bases line up with TRBD1. J was trimmed by 3 bases and V by 3 bases; bases with no gene match: 5. The CDR3 is 15 amino acids. The germline gives CDR1 LNHNV, CDR2 YYDKDF (reference sequence). In DNA form, the CDR3 reads TGTGCCACCAGCAGGGACAGGATTCCCAATCAGCCCCAGCATTTT. This sequence encodes CATSRDRIPNQPQHF.

This chain uses TRBV6-2 or TRBV6-3 with TRBJ2-2; D ambiguous. V dropped 5 bases and J dropped 4 bases, with 5 bases sitting between them. In germline, CDR1 is MNHEY, CDR2 SVGEGT. The CDR3 length is 12 residues. The CDR3 protein is CASSDPTGELFF. CDR3 bases: TGTGCCAGCAGTGACCCCACCGGGGAGCTGTTTTTT.

The chain links TRBV15 to TRBJ2-1; possible D gene TRBD2, 6 bases. The CDR3 consists of 15 residues. Germline assignment: CDR1 LNHNV and CDR2 YYDKDF (reference sequence). V lost 0 bases, J lost 10 bases, and 16 bases lay in between. CDR3 sequence: CATSRDVAEMIEQFF. The CDR3 nucleotides read TGTGCCACCAGCAGAGATGTAGCGGAGATGATAGAGCAGTTCTTC.

The CDR3 here is CASSSSSLAGGLGELFF. The CDR3 bases are TGTGCCAGCAGCTCGTCCAGTCTAGCGGGAGGGCTCGGGGAGCTGTTTTTT. The chain combines TRBV5-6 with TRBJ2-2; 12 bases align to TRBD2. Germline CDR1 and CDR2: SGHDT and YYEEEE. J was trimmed by 7 bases and V by 3 bases; bases with no gene match: 10. The CDR3 runs to 17 residues.

The genes are TRBV3-1 (or the pseudogene TRBV3-2) and TRBJ2-2; 12 nucleotides align to TRBD2. The CDR3 contains 20 residues. V shed 0 bases and J 5 bases; nucleotides not matched to a gene: 13. The germline gives CDR1 LGHDT, CDR2 YNNKEL (reference sequence). The CDR3: CASSQEGGLAGGRRTGELFF. In DNA form, the CDR3 reads TGTGCCAGCAGCCAAGAAGGCGGTCTAGCGGGGGGGCGGCGGACCGGGGAGCTGTTTTTT.

The genes are TRBV7-2 and TRBJ1-1; 11 nucleotides align to TRBD1. The CDR3 loop spans 17 amino acids. The V segment lost 5 bases and the J segment 4 bases; nucleotides outside the gene matches: 12. Per germline, CDR1 SGHTA and CDR2 FQGNSA. The CDR3 bases are TGTGCCAGCAGCCATAGGGGGACCGGGACAGGGGGCACTGAAGCTTTCTTT. Translation gives CASSHRGTGTGGTEAFF.

The chain couples TRBV19 to TRBJ2-4; 7 bases are shared with TRBD2. The CDR3 is 15 amino acids. V lost 8 bases to trimming and J lost 8 bases; unmatched junction nucleotides: 15. The germline V gene encodes CDR1 LNHDA and CDR2 SQIVND (reference sequence). The CDR3 here is CASSFGGVREDIQYF. In DNA, the CDR3 is TGTGCCAGTTCCTTTGGGGGGGTCAGGGAAGACATTCAGTACTTC.

The rearrangement links TRBV19 to TRBJ1-5; 9 bases align to TRBD1. V was pared by 3 bases and J by 5 bases, with 11 bases of the junction left unmatched. The CDR3 loop spans 17 amino acids. Germline lookup yields CDR1 LNHDA and CDR2 SQIVND (reference sequence). The CDR3 loop is CASSIGQPGQGHQPQHF. The CDR3 bases are TGTGCCAGTAGTATCGGTCAACCGGGACAGGGTCATCAGCCCCAGCATTTT.

The rearrangement joins TRBV7-9 to TRBJ2-1, with 9 bases aligning to TRBD1. Germline V CDR1 and CDR2: SEHNR, FQNEAQ (reference sequence). Trimming at V came to 5 bases and at J to 6 bases, leaving 11 bases not matched to a gene. CDR3 length: 16 residues. CDR3 loop: CASSDRDRVIFNEQFF. For the CDR3, the DNA is TGTGCCAGCAGCGATAGGGACAGGGTAATTTTCAATGAGCAGTTCTTC. Filled out from reference TRBV7-9 and TRBJ2-1, the complete variable domain reads DTGVSQNPRHKITKRGQNVTFRCDPISEHNRLYWYRQTLGQGPEFLTYFQNEAQLEKSRLLSDRFSAERPKGSFSTLEIQRTEQGDSAMYLCASSDRDRVIFNEQFFGPGTRLTVL.

The chain links TRBV5-1 to TRBJ1-2; possibly TRBD1 for D (6 bases). The CDR3 length is 13 residues. Trimming cost V 0 bases and J 8 bases, with 11 bases left between them. Germline V lookup: CDR1 SGHRS, CDR2 YFSETQ. The chain's CDR3 is CASSLEGGNGYTF. As DNA, the CDR3 is TGCGCCAGCAGCTTGGAAGGGGGAAACGGCTACACCTTC.